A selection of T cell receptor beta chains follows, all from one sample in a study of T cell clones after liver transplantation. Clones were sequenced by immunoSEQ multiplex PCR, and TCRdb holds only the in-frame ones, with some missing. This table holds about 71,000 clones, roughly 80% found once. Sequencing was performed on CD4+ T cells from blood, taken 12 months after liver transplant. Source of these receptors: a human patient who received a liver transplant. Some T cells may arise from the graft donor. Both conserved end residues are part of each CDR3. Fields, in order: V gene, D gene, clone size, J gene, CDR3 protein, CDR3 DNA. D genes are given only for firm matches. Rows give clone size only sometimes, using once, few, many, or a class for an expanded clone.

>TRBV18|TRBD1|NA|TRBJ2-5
CASRRDRGQETQYF
TGTGCCAGCCGACGGGACAGGGGACAAGAGACCCAGTACTTC
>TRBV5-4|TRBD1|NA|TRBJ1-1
CASSPQGGGINTEAFF
TGTGCCAGCAGTCCCCAGGGGGGGGGCATCAACACTGAAGCTTTCTTT
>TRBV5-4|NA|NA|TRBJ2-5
CASSFSGRAQETQYF
TGTGCCAGCAGCTTTTCGGGCAGGGCGCAAGAGACCCAGTACTTC
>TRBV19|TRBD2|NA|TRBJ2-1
CASSIGTSENEQFF
TGTGCCAGTAGTATAGGGACTAGCGAGAATGAGCAGTTCTTC
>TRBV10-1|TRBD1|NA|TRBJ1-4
CASSDRAWDGKLFF
TGCGCCAGCAGCGACAGGGCATGGGATGGAAAACTGTTTTTT
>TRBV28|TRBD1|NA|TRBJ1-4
CASRGAWTGASSKLFF
TGTGCCAGCAGGGGCGCCTGGACAGGGGCCTCATCAAAACTGTTTTTT
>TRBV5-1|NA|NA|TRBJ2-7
CASSSRTVGHSYEQYF
TGCGCCAGCAGCTCTCGGACGGTAGGACACTCCTACGAGCAGTACTTC
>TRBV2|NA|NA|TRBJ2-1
CASSAVVRGEQFF
TGTGCCAGCAGTGCAGTTGTTCGCGGGGAGCAGTTCTTC
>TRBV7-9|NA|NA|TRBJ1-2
CASSLAGPIYGYTF
TGTGCCAGCAGCTTAGCGGGCCCTATCTATGGCTACACCTTC
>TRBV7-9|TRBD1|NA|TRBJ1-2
CASSHTATGTASDGYTF
TGTGCCAGCAGCCACACCGCCACCGGGACAGCTAGCGATGGCTACACCTTC
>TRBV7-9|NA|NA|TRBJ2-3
CASSSRGGAGGDTQYF
TGTGCCAGCAGCTCCCGAGGAGGGGCTGGGGGGGATACGCAGTATTTT
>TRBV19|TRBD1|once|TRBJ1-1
CASSIIRGPTGPTEAFF
TGTGCCAGTAGTATTATCAGGGGGCCTACGGGCCCCACTGAAGCTTTCTTT
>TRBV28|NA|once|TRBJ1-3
CASRPNSGNIIYF
TGTGCCAGCAGACCCAACTCTGGAAACATCATATATTTT
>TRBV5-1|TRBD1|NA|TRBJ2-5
CASAGQGQETQYF
TGCGCCAGCGCCGGACAGGGGCAAGAGACCCAGTACTTC
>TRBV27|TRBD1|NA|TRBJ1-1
CASSGQGAVNTEAFF
TGTGCCAGCAGTGGCCAGGGGGCGGTGAACACTGAAGCTTTCTTT
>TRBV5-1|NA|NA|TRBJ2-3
CASSVSGGPDTQYF
TGCGCCAGCAGCGTCTCGGGGGGCCCAGATACGCAGTATTTT
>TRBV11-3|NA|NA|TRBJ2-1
CASSSPRGPNEQFF
TGTGCCAGCAGCTCTCCGAGAGGTCCCAATGAGCAGTTCTTC
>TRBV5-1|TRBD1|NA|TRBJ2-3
CASSLYRGQADTQYF
TGCGCCAGCAGCTTATACAGGGGGCAGGCAGATACGCAGTATTTT
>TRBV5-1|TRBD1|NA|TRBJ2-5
CASSVGTGDQETQYF
TGCGCCAGCAGCGTCGGGACAGGGGACCAAGAGACCCAGTACTTC
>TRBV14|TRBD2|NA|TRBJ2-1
CASSHLTGMLAGLNEQFF
TGTGCCAGCAGCCACCTTACTGGGATGCTAGCGGGCCTCAATGAGCAGTTCTTC
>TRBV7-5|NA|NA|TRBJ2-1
CVRSQEGGCNEQFF
TGTGTCAGAAGCCAGGAAGGAGGATGCAATGAGCAGTTCTTC
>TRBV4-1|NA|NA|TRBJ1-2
CASSQGGTGRVNYGYTF
TGCGCCAGCAGCCAAGGGGGAACAGGGAGGGTTAACTATGGCTACACCTTC
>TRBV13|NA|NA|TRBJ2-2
CASSIGLSTGELFF
TGTGCCAGCAGCATCGGCTTGAGCACCGGGGAGCTGTTTTTT
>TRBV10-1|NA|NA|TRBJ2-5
CASRPKQETQYF
TGCGCCAGCAGGCCTAAACAAGAGACCCAGTACTTC
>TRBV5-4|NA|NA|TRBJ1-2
CASRPTRGGYTF
TGTGCCAGCAGACCGACAAGAGGTGGCTACACCTTC
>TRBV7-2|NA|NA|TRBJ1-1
CASSSPRGNTEAFF
TGTGCCAGCAGCTCCCCCAGGGGGAACACTGAAGCTTTCTTT
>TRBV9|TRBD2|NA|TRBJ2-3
CASSVGGRADTQYF
TGTGCCAGCAGCGTAGGTGGGAGGGCAGATACGCAGTATTTT
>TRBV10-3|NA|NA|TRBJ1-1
CAISDGNTEAFF
TGTGCCATCAGTGATGGGAACACTGAAGCTTTCTTT
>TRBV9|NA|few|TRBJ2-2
CASSVEPEDAGELFF
TGTGCCAGCAGCGTAGAACCGGAAGACGCCGGGGAGCTGTTTTTT
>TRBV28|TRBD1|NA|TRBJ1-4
CASLAGTADEKLFF
TGTGCCAGCCTGGCCGGGACAGCGGATGAAAAACTGTTTTTT
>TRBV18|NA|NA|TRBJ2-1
CASSPRTEGGSYNEQFF
TGTGCCAGCTCACCAAGGACTGAGGGGGGCTCCTACAATGAGCAGTTCTTC
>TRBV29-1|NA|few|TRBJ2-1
CSVEALEGVGQFF
TGCAGCGTTGAAGCCCTCGAGGGCGTTGGGCAGTTCTTC
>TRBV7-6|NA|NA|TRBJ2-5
CASSLVWGPETQYF
TGTGCCAGCAGCTTAGTTTGGGGACCGGAGACCCAGTACTTC
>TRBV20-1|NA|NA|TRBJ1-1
CSARKGTEAFF
TGCAGTGCAAGAAAGGGGACTGAAGCTTTCTTT
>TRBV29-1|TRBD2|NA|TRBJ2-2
CSARLAGGPGELFF
TGCAGCGCCAGACTAGCGGGAGGGCCCGGGGAGCTGTTTTTT
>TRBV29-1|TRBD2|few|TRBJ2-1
CSVEKGSSGGRGNEQFF
TGCAGCGTTGAAAAGGGGTCTAGCGGGGGAAGAGGCAATGAGCAGTTCTTC
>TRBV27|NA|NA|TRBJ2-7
CASSPRGPSYEQYF
TGTGCCAGCAGCCCTAGAGGTCCCTCCTACGAGCAGTACTTC
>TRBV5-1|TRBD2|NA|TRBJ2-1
CASSLVASGRRSYNEQFF
TGCGCCAGCAGCTTGGTCGCTAGCGGGAGGCGCTCCTACAATGAGCAGTTCTTC
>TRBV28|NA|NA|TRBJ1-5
CASSFLDTYYQPQHF
TGTGCCAGCAGTTTCCTCGACACCTATTATCAGCCCCAGCATTTT
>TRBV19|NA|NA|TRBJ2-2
CASSTGRNTGELFF
TGTGCCAGTAGTACGGGCCGTAACACCGGGGAGCTGTTTTTT
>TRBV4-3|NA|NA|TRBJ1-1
CASSQTGRAEAFF
TGCGCCAGCAGCCAGACAGGTCGAGCTGAAGCTTTCTTT